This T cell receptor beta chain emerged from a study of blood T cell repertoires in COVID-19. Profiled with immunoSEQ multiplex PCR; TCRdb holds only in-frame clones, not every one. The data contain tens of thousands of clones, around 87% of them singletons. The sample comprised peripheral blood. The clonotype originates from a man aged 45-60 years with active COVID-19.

CDR3: CASSLTNSQTEAFF. CDR3 nucleotides: TGTGCCAGCAGCTTAACAAACAGTCAGACTGAAGCTTTCTTT. The chain carries TRBV7-8 and TRBJ1-1, with no clear D. V was trimmed by 2 bases and J by 5 bases, leaving 12 bases between them. The CDR3 sequence is 14 residues long. Germline assignment: CDR1 SGHVS and CDR2 FQNEAQ.